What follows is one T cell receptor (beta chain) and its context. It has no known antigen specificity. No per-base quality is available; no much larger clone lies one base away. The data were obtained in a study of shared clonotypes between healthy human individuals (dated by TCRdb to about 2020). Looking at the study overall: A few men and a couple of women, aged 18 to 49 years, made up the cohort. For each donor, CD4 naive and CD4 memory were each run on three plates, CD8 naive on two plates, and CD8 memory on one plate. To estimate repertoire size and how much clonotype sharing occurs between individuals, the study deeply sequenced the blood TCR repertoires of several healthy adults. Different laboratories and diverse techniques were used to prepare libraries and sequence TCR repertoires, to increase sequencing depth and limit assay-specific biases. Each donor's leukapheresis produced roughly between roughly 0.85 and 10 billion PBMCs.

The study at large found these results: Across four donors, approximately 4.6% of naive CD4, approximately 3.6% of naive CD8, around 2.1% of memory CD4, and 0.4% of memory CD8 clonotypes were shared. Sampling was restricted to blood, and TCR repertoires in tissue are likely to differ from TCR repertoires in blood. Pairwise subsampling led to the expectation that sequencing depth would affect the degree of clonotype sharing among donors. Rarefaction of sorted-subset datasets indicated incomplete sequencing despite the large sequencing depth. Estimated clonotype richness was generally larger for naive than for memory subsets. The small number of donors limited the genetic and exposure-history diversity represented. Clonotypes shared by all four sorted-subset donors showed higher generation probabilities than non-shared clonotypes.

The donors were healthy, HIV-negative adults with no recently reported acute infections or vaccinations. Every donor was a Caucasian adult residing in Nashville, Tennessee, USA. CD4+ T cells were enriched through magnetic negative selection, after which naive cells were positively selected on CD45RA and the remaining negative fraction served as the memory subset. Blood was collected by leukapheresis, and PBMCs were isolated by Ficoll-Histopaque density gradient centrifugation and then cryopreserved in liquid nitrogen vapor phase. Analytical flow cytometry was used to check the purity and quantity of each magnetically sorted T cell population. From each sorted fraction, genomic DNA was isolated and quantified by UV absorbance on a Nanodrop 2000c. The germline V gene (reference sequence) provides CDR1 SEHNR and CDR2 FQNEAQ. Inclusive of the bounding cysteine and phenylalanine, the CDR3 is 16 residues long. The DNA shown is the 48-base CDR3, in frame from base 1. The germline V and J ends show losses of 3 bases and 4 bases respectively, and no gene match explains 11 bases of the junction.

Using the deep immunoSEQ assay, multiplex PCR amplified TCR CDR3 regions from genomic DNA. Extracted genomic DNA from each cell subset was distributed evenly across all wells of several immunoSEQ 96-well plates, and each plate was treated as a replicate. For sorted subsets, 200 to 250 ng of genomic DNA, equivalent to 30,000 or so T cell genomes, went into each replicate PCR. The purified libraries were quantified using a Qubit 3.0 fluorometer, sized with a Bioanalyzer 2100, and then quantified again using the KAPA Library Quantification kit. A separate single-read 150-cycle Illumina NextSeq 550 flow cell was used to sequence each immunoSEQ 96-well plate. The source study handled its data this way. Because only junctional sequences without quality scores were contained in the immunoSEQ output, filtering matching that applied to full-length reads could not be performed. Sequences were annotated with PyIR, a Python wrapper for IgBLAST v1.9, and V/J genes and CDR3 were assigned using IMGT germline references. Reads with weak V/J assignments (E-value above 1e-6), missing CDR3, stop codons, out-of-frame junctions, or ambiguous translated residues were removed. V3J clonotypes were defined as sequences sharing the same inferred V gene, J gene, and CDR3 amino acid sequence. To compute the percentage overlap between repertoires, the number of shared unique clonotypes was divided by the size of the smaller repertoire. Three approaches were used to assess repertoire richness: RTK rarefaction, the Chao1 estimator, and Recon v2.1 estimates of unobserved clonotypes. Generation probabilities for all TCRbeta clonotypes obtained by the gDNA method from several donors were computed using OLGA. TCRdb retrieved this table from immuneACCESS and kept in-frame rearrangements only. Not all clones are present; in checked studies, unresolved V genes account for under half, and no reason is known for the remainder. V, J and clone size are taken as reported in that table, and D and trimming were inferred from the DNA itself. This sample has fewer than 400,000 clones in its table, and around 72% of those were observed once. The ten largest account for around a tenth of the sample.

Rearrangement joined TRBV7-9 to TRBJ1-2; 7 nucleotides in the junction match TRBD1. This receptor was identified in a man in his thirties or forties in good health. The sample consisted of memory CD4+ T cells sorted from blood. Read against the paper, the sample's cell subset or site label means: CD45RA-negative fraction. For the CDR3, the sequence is CASSFADRVEGYGYTF. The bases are TGTGCCAGCAGCTTCGCAGACAGGGTGGAGGGCTATGGCTACACCTTC.